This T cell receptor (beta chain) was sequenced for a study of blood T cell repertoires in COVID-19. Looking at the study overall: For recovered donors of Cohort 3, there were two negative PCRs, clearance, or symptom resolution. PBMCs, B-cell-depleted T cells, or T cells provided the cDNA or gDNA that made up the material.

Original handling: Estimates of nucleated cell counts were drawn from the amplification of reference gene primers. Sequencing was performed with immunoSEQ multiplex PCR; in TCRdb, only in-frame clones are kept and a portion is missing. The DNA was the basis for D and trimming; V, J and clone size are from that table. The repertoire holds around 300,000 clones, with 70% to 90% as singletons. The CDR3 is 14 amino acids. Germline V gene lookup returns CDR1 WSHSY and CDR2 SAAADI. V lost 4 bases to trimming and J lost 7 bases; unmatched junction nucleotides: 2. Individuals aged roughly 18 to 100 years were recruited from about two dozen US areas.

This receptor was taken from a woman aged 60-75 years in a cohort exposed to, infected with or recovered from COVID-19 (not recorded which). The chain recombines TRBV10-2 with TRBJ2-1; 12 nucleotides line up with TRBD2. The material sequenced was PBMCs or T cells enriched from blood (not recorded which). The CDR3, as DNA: TGCGCCAGCAGTGCAACTAGCGGGAGGAATGAGCAGTTCTTC. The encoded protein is CASSATSGRNEQFF.